These 26 T cell receptor beta chains were all obtained from the same sample, sequenced in a study of T cell repertoires in cytomegalovirus infection. MiXCR, applied by TCRdb to the reads, yields one record per CDR3 protein. The data contain roughly 500,000 distinct CDR3 sequences, 30% to 40% of them seen just once; the ten biggest clones take up around a sixth. No antigen has been assigned to these receptors. Material: cultured PBMCs, obtained from culture after CMV antigen stimulation. These receptors came from a human donor in good health (CMV status not recorded). Some clones in this sample may be carry-over from other donors' samples.

This rearrangement joins TRBV28 to TRBJ2-1, with TRBD2 as a possible D gene (5 bases). V lost 5 bases and J 4 bases, leaving 21 bases between the germline ends. The CDR3 length is 17 residues. Germline CDR1 and CDR2: MDHEN and SYDVKM. The DNA of the CDR3 is TGTGCCAGCAGTGACCCCCTAGCCCACCAATATTACAATGAGCAGTTCTTC. Its translation: CASSDPLAHQYYNEQFF.

Many counts were recorded for this clonotype. The chain links TRBV7-8 to TRBJ2-7; tentative D call: TRBD1 (6 bases). This CDR3 has 14 amino acids. Germline values: CDR1 SGHVS, CDR2 FQNEAQ. V gave up 3 bases and J gave up 2 bases, with 11 bases separating them. Written as DNA, the CDR3 is TGTGCCAGCAGCTTGTTAGGACAGACCTACGAGCAGTACGTC. This sequence encodes CASSLLGQTYEQYV.

J is TRBJ2-7 and V is TRBV6-6; the D is unclear. Germline-derived CDR1 and CDR2 are MNHNY and SVGAGI (reference sequence). The CDR3 has 12 amino acids. V was trimmed by 5 bases and J by 7 bases, leaving 12 bases between them. The CDR3 DNA reads TGTGCCAGCAGTCTCGGCGCGCGGGAGCAGTACGTC. Its protein product is CASSLGAREQYV.

The chain combines TRBV7-2 with TRBJ2-2; maybe TRBD2 (5 bases). Germline V gene data show CDR1 as SGHTA and CDR2 as FQGNSA. V was shortened by 2 bases and J by 4 bases, with 11 bases between the two germline ends. This CDR3 region has 15 residues. This chain's CDR3 is CASSLSGGVTGELFF. The CDR3 DNA reads as TGTGCCAGCAGCTTATCCGGAGGCGTCACCGGGGAGCTGTTTTTT. The complete variable domain, with remaining parts taken from reference TRBV7-2 and TRBJ2-2, reads GAGVSQSPSNKVTEKGKDVELRCDPISGHTALYWYRQSLGQGLEFLIYFQGNSAPDKSGLPSDRFSAERTGGSVSTLTIQRTQQEDSAVYLCASSLSGGVTGELFFGEGSRLTVL.

J is TRBJ2-7 and V is TRBV6-5; tentatively, D is TRBD1 or TRBD2 (6 bases each). This CDR3 is 15 amino acids long. V lost 5 bases to trimming and J lost 1 base, with 15 bases between them. Germline values: CDR1 MNHEY, CDR2 SVGAGI. The CDR3 region has the DNA TGTGCCAGCAGTAGCTCGGGGGCAGGGTCCTACGAGCAGTACTTC. It yields the protein CASSSSGAGSYEQYF.

The genes are TRBV6-2 or TRBV6-3 and TRBJ2-2, with D possibly TRBD1 on 5 matching bases. The V end lost 2 bases, the J end lost 2 bases, and 9 bases lay between the germline ends. The CDR3 runs 15 residues. Germline CDR1 MNHEY, CDR2 SVGEGT. The CDR3 reads CASSYGAANTGELFF. The CDR3 DNA reads as TGTGCCAGCAGTTACGGGGCAGCCAACACCGGGGAGCTGTTTTTT.

The chain joins TRBV7-9 to TRBJ2-2, with a possible D match to TRBD1 (5 bases). This CDR3 spans 13 amino acids. V shed 3 bases and J shed 7 bases, with 9 bases lying between them. CDR1 and CDR2 from the germline V gene are SEHNR and FQNEAQ (reference sequence). The CDR3 region is CASSFDSFGELFF. DNA for the CDR3: TGTGCCAGCAGCTTTGACAGCTTCGGGGAGCTGTTTTTT.

The chain carries TRBV7-3 and TRBJ1-2, with TRBD1 identical over 7 bases. Unmatched junction bases numbered 2, after V lost 3 bases and J lost 7 bases. CDR3 length: 12 residues. Germline loops: CDR1 SGHTA, CDR2 FQGTGA. CDR3 protein: CASSFRGRGYTF. The CDR3 DNA follows: TGTGCCAGCAGCTTTAGGGGGCGTGGCTACACCTTC.

This clonotype is a singleton in its sample. V usage is TRBV14 and J usage is TRBJ2-7; either TRBD1 or TRBD2 may supply D (5 bases each). Trimming took 1 base from V and 2 from J, leaving 9 bases between them. The CDR3 runs 14 residues. CDR1 is SGHDN and CDR2 is FVKESK in the germline V gene. CDR3 nucleotides: TGTGCCAGCAGCCAAGGATCGGGGCCCTACGAGCAGTACGTC. Translation gives CASSQGSGPYEQYV.

This clonotype was seen more than once but under ten times. V usage is TRBV15 and J usage is TRBJ2-5; TRBD2 aligns across 7 bases. Per germline, CDR1 LNHNV and CDR2 YYDKDF (reference sequence). V was clipped by 3 bases and J by 0 bases; unmatched bases: 13. CDR3 length: 18 amino acids. The CDR3 is CATSSSRGRVGDQETQYF. DNA of the CDR3: TGTGCCACCAGCAGTTCCCGAGGGAGGGTCGGGGACCAAGAGACCCAGTACTTC.

This clonotype was observed a few times. The rearrangement links TRBV19 to TRBJ2-3, with D possibly being TRBD1 or TRBD2 (5 bases each). Trimming took 5 bases from V and 12 from J, leaving 21 bases between them. Germline loops: CDR1 LNHDA, CDR2 SQIVND (reference sequence). There are 14 residues in the CDR3. CDR3 bases: TGTGCCAGTAGTGGGGCTCGGAGGTCCCGATCACAGTATTTT. Residues: CASSGARRSRSQYF. Using reference TRBV19 and TRBJ2-3 for the parts outside the CDR3, the full variable domain is DGGITQSPKYLFRKEGQNVTLSCEQNLNHDAMYWYRQDPGQGLRLIYYSQIVNDFQKGDIAEGYSVSREKKESFPLTVTSAQKNPTAFYLCASSGARRSRSQYFGPGTRLTVL.

This chain joins TRBV19 and TRBJ1-5, with TRBD1 matching over 9 bases. V lost 4 bases and J lost 1; bases outside the gene matches: 2. This CDR3 region has 15 residues. The germline V gene has CDR1 LNHDA and CDR2 SQIVND (reference sequence). In DNA form, the CDR3 reads TGTGCCAGTAGTAAAACAGGGGGCAGCAATCAGCCCCAGCATTTT. It encodes CASSKTGGSNQPQHF.

This clonotype was seen only a few times. The chain uses TRBV6-2 or TRBV6-3 and TRBJ1-1; TRBD1 aligns across 9 bases. CDR1 and CDR2 from the germline V gene are MNHEY and SVGEGT. The V gene end was trimmed by 6 bases and the J gene end by 11 bases; junction bases not matched to a gene: 10. CDR3 size: 13 residues. DNA of the CDR3: TGTGCCAGCAGATGGACAGGGGAAGGTGCGGCTTTCTTT. It specifies CASRWTGEGAAFF.

This clonotype appeared a few times. The rearrangement uses TRBV20-1 and TRBJ2-1; no clear D. The V gene's germline CDR1 is DFQATT and CDR2 SNEGSKA (reference sequence). V lost 1 base and J 2 bases, leaving 21 bases between the germline ends. The CDR3 contains 18 residues. The CDR3 sequence is CSARVGLGRPFTYNEQFF. The CDR3 DNA sequence: TGCAGTGCTAGAGTCGGGCTAGGCCGCCCGTTTACCTACAATGAGCAGTTCTTC.

This clonotype was observed a few times. V gene TRBV11-3 combines with J gene TRBJ2-5; TRBD2 matches 7 bases. V lost 5 bases and J lost 1; bases outside the gene matches: 10. This CDR3 comprises 16 residues. Germline lookup yields CDR1 SGHNT and CDR2 YENEEA. CDR3 in DNA: TGTGCCAGCAGCCTGGGCTCCGGGACTATCCAAGAGACCCAGTACTTC. It encodes CASSLGSGTIQETQYF. Together with reference TRBV11-3 and TRBJ2-5, the CDR3 gives the full variable domain: EAGVVQSPRYKIIEKKQPVAFWCNPISGHNTLYWYLQNLGQGPELLIRYENEEAVDDSQLPKDRFSAERLKGVDSTLKIQPAELGDSAVYLCASSLGSGTIQETQYFGPGTRLLVL.

The table lists this clonotype with many counts. V and J are TRBV7-6 and TRBJ2-3, with D hard to call. The CDR3 contains 12 residues. Germline loops: CDR1 SGHVS, CDR2 FNYEAQ. The V end lost 5 bases, the J end lost 4 bases, and 7 bases lay between the germline ends. The CDR3 region is CASSRPPDTQYF. The CDR3 nucleotides read TGTGCCAGCAGCCGACCCCCAGATACGCAGTATTTT.

This clonotype was seen a handful of times. The chain links TRBV7-9 to TRBJ1-1, with D tentatively TRBD1 (6 bases). V was pared by 0 bases and J by 1 base, with 12 bases between. This CDR3 is built from 16 residues. Germline CDR1 reads SEHNR; CDR2 reads FQNEAQ (reference sequence). DNA for the CDR3: TGTGCCAGCAGCTTAGCAGCCGGGACACCGAACACTGAAGCTTTCTTT. This gives the protein CASSLAAGTPNTEAFF.

This chain links TRBV7-3 with TRBJ2-3; 11 bases fit TRBD2. CDR1 and CDR2 (germline): SGHTA, FQGTGA. J was trimmed by 4 bases and V by 4 bases; bases with no gene match: 7. There are 16 residues in the CDR3. The CDR3: CASSSLAGGPPDTQYF. Here the CDR3 DNA reads TGTGCCAGCAGCTCCCTAGCGGGAGGTCCCCCAGATACGCAGTATTTT.

The chain is built from TRBV5-4 and TRBJ1-1; TRBD1 matches at 9 bases. CDR1 is SGHNT and CDR2 is YYREEE in the germline V gene (reference sequence). V shed 1 base and J 7 bases; nucleotides not matched to a gene: 5. The CDR3 has 14 amino acids. In nucleotides, the CDR3 is TGTGCCAGCAGCTTGCGCGAGACAGGGGGTGAAGCTTTCTTT. It is translated as CASSLRETGGEAFF.

The chain has TRBV20-1 and TRBJ2-2; TRBD2 aligns across 7 bases. J was trimmed by 0 bases and V by 6 bases; bases with no gene match: 7. Germline-derived CDR1 and CDR2 are DFQATT and SNEGSKA (reference sequence). The CDR3 is 15 amino acids. CDR3 DNA: TGCAGTGCCACATCCGCGGGAGCGAACACCGGGGAGCTGTTTTTT. Translation: CSATSAGANTGELFF.

This clonotype was found a few times. The chain employs TRBV6-1 and TRBJ2-3; the match to TRBD2 covers 10 bases. Germline V gene data show CDR1 as MNHNS and CDR2 as SASEGT. This CDR3 spans 17 amino acids. Trimming cost V 0 bases and J 0 bases; bases outside gene matches: 3. DNA for the CDR3: TGTGCCAGCAGTGAAGCGTTAGCGGGAGGTAGCACAGATACGCAGTATTTT. Translating it yields CASSEALAGGSTDTQYF.

This clonotype was counted once. V and J are TRBV27 and TRBJ2-2, with 7 bases matching TRBD1. Germline assignment: CDR1 MNHEY and CDR2 SMNVEV (reference sequence). This CDR3 contains 15 residues. Trimming took 8 bases from V and 0 from J; bases not matched to a gene: 6. CDR3 nucleotide sequence: TGTGCCAGCCGCATCCAGGGGGCGAACACCGGGGAGCTGTTTTTT. Translating it yields CASRIQGANTGELFF.

The V call is TRBV27, the J call TRBJ1-4; D unclear. The CDR3 contains 15 residues. CDR1 and CDR2 from the germline V gene are MNHEY and SMNVEV (reference sequence). Trimming took off 7 bases at V and 2 bases at J, with 14 bases between the two ends. The CDR3 protein is CASTLPPATNEKLFF. Written as DNA, the CDR3 is TGTGCCAGCACCCTACCCCCTGCGACTAATGAAAAACTGTTTTTT.

The DNA for the CDR3 is TGTGCCAGCAGTTTCTACAATCGGTACGAGCAGTACTTC. Translating gives CASSFYNRYEQYF. This chain uses TRBV28 with TRBJ2-7, with unresolved D. V lost 3 bases and J 4 bases, leaving 10 bases between the germline ends. The length of the CDR3 is 13 residues. CDR1 and CDR2 from the germline V gene are MDHEN and SYDVKM. Full variable domain (remainder filled in from reference TRBV28 and TRBJ2-7): DVKVTQSSRYLVKRTGEKVFLECVQDMDHENMFWYRQDPGLGLRLIYFSYDVKMKEKGDIPEGYSVSREKKERFSLILESASTNQTSMYLCASSFYNRYEQYFGPGTRLTVT.

This clonotype came up a few times. The V call is TRBV7-6, the J call TRBJ1-1; a weak D match, TRBD1 (5 bases). The CDR3 runs to 15 residues. Germline V gives CDR1 SGHVS, CDR2 FNYEAQ. Trimming took off 3 bases at V and 5 bases at J, with 16 bases between the two ends. CDR3 sequence: CASSFEGSWQTEAFF. The CDR3, as DNA: TGTGCCAGCAGCTTTGAGGGGAGCTGGCAGACTGAAGCTTTCTTT.

The rearrangement joins TRBV14 to TRBJ2-3; D is possibly TRBD1 or TRBD2 (5 bases each). The CDR3 runs 13 residues. In germline, CDR1 is SGHDN, CDR2 FVKESK. V dropped 8 bases and J dropped 1 base, with 10 bases sitting between them. The CDR3 reads CASARGRTDTQYF. Here the CDR3 DNA reads TGTGCCAGCGCGAGGGGCCGCACAGATACGCAGTATTTT.